This TCR beta chain comes out of a study of regulatory T cells in long-lasting Graves disease. As for time point: newly diagnosed GD, antithyroid drugs for less than 3 months. RNA isolated from PBMCs was used to make the TCR library. Libraries of TCR beta came from iRepertoire HTBI primers plus Arm-PCR of CDR3 regions. TCRdb processed the multiplex PCR reads anew with MiXCR; each CDR3 protein has one entry. In the table there are hundreds of thousands of distinct CDR3 sequences, roughly 16% of which are singletons. This clonotype was seen a few times. The sample also formed part of further work on T cells in Graves' hyperthyroidism and ophthalmopathy. That study reports: First-round RT-PCR of the TCR CDR3 relied on the HTBI primer set.

The sequence derives from a woman aged 35-65 years with Graves disease. The sequences come from peripheral blood mononuclear cells (PBMCs), collected at new diagnosis, from a patient treated with antithyroid drugs.

CDR3 amino acids: CASSFRGQSVADTQYF. As DNA, the CDR3 is TGTGCCAGCAGCTTCAGGGGACAGTCGGTCGCAGATACGCAGTATTTT. The V and J genes are TRBV7-2 and TRBJ2-3, with TRBD1 identical over 7 bases. This CDR3 comprises 16 residues. The J segment lost 4 bases and the V segment lost 3 bases, leaving 10 bases of the junction unmatched. Germline V gene data show CDR1 as SGHTA and CDR2 as FQGNSA.